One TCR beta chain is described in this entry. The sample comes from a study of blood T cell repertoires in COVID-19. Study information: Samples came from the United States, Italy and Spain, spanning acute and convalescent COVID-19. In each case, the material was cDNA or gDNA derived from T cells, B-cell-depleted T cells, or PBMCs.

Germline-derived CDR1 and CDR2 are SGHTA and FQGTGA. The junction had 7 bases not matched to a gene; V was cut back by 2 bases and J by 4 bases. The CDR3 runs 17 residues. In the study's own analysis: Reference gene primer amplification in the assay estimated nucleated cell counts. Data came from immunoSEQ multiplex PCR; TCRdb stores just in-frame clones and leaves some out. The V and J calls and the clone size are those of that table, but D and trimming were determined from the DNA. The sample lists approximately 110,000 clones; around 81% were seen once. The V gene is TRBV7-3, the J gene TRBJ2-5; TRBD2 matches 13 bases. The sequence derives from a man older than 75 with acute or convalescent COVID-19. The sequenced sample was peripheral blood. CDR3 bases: TGTGCCAGCAGCTTAGGACTAGCGGGAGTTGGACCAGAGACCCAGTACTTC. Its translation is CASSLGLAGVGPETQYF.